The 20 T cell receptor beta chains below were found in one sample sequenced in a study of blood T cells in healthy people across ages. Combining a sample-barcoded 5' primer with a J-beta primer mix, a second PCR ran for roughly 7 to 11 cycles. A single record per CDR3 protein comes from TCRdb applying MiXCR to the 5' RACE reads. The repertoire consists of hundreds of thousands of distinct CDR3 sequences, with around 28% occurring once and the leading ten covering 15% to 20%. The sample comprised blood. The receptors here all came from a woman at least 80 years old in good health.

The chain is built from TRBV20-1 and TRBJ1-2; 12 bases are a match to TRBD1. There are 14 residues in the CDR3. Germline values: CDR1 DFQATT, CDR2 SNEGSKA (reference sequence). J gave up 3 bases and V 3 bases, and 2 bases lay outside the gene matches. DNA of the CDR3: TGCAGTGCTAGGAGGGACAGGGGGCACTATGGCTACACCTTC. It codes for CSARRDRGHYGYTF.

This chain connects TRBV11-3 to TRBJ2-3; D possibly matches TRBD1 or TRBD2 (6 bases each). Germline V lookup: CDR1 SGHNT, CDR2 YENEEA. V was cut by 4 bases and J by 2 bases, with 13 bases left in between. The CDR3 length is 15 residues. The CDR3 loop is CASSSRGQTTDTQYF. In nucleotides, the CDR3 is TGTGCCAGCAGCTCCCGGGGGCAGACCACAGATACGCAGTATTTT.

A few counts support this clonotype. This chain connects TRBV7-2 to TRBJ2-1; D is tentatively TRBD1 or TRBD2 (5 bases each). Between the trimmed V and J ends, which lost 4 bases and 0 bases, there was a span of 22 bases. This CDR3 region has 19 residues. The germline V gene encodes CDR1 SGHTA and CDR2 FQGNSA. The CDR3 DNA follows: TGTGCCAGCAGCTCAAATCCCAACCGGGGCTCGAGCTCCTACAATGAGCAGTTCTTC. Translated, it gives CASSSNPNRGSSSYNEQFF.

This clonotype was counted many times. The rearrangement joins TRBV7-8 to TRBJ2-4, with 8 nucleotides matching TRBD1. The germline gives CDR1 SGHVS, CDR2 FQNEAQ. The V gene end was trimmed by 2 bases and the J gene end by 8 bases; junction bases not matched to a gene: 11. The CDR3 is 16 amino acids. This CDR3 reads CASSLTRQGLWDIQYF. The DNA for the CDR3 is TGTGCCAGCAGCTTAACGAGACAGGGGTTGTGGGACATTCAGTACTTC.

Only a few counts were recorded for this clonotype. This sequence joins TRBV6-5 and TRBJ2-2, with 9 bases aligning to TRBD1. Germline-derived CDR1 and CDR2 are MNHEY and SVGAGI. J was trimmed by 6 bases and V by 6 bases; bases with no gene match: 5. This CDR3 comprises 14 residues. This CDR3 is CASRTGGAPGELFF. The CDR3 DNA reads TGTGCCAGCAGAACAGGGGGCGCCCCCGGGGAGCTGTTTTTT.

In its sample, this clonotype was seen many times. J is TRBJ1-2 and V is TRBV6-5, with 7 bases matching TRBD1. The V segment lost 6 bases and the J segment 2 bases; nucleotides outside the gene matches: 3. CDR1 and CDR2 (germline): MNHEY, SVGAGI. The CDR3 spans 13 residues. The CDR3 here is CASRTGLNYGYTF. The CDR3 bases are TGTGCCAGCAGGACAGGGTTGAACTATGGCTACACCTTC.

On this clonotype itself: The junction differs from germline at one of its ends, possibly a read error. The V and J genes are TRBV5-5 and TRBJ1-4, with a possible D match to TRBD1 (5 bases). The CDR3 is 15 amino acids. Germline CDR1 is SGHKS and CDR2 is YYEKEE (reference sequence). This CDR3 is CASSLGGGASEKRFF. CDR3 bases: TGTGCCAGCAGCTTGGGCGGGGGAGCGAGTGAAAAACGGTTTTTT.

This clonotype came up many times. The chain combines TRBV12-3 or TRBV12-4 with TRBJ1-6; D not resolved. This CDR3 comprises 14 residues. The germline V and J ends were trimmed by 4 bases and 7 bases, with 11 bases remaining between them. This chain's CDR3 is CASSSSGLNSPLHF. CDR3 nucleotides: TGTGCCAGCAGTTCCTCCGGACTGAATTCACCCCTCCACTTT.

The rearrangement uses TRBV5-1 and TRBJ2-1; D is uncertain. Germline loops: CDR1 SGHRS, CDR2 YFSETQ. This CDR3 comprises 16 residues. V lost 0 bases to trimming and J lost 2 bases, with 12 bases between them. For the CDR3, the DNA is TGCGCCAGCAGCTTGGAATCGGGTACCGCCTACAATGAGCAGTTCTTC. It specifies CASSLESGTAYNEQFF.

Only a few counts were recorded for this clonotype. The chain combines TRBV19 with TRBJ1-1, with D uncertain. V dropped 3 bases and J dropped 0 bases, with 14 bases sitting between them. Germline V gene lookup returns CDR1 LNHDA and CDR2 SQIVND (reference sequence). CDR3 length: 16 amino acids. CDR3 region: CASSMILTAMNTEAFF. CDR3 nucleotide sequence: TGTGCCAGTAGTATGATTCTGACGGCCATGAACACTGAAGCTTTCTTT.

This clonotype has just a few counts. The CDR3 loop is CSAKGLWARGKSSYNEQFF. In DNA, the CDR3 is TGCAGTGCTAAGGGGCTCTGGGCCAGGGGGAAAAGCTCCTACAATGAGCAGTTCTTC. This rearrangement joins TRBV20-1 to TRBJ2-1; TRBD1 aligns across 7 bases. V trimming: 4 bases; J trimming: 0 bases; junction bases outside the gene matches: 18. The germline CDR1 and CDR2 sequences are DFQATT and SNEGSKA (reference sequence). This CDR3 has 19 amino acids.

The V call is TRBV27, the J call TRBJ2-3; 7 bases align to TRBD1. Germline lookup yields CDR1 MNHEY and CDR2 SMNVEV (reference sequence). The length of the CDR3 is 16 residues. With 5 bases clipped from V and 0 bases from J, the junction kept 8 bases outside the gene matches. CDR3 protein: CASSPGTAVSTDTQYF. Written as DNA, the CDR3 is TGTGCCAGCAGTCCGGGGACAGCCGTTAGCACAGATACGCAGTATTTT.

Only a few counts were recorded for this clonotype. The CDR3 bases are TGTGCCAGCAGTGATCCCGACGAGGGACGCCTGTGGTTTTTT. The encoded protein is CASSDPDEGRLWFF. The chain combines TRBV6-1 with TRBJ1-4, with D perhaps TRBD1 (5 bases). The CDR3 consists of 14 residues. V was cut by 3 bases and J by 16 bases, with 21 bases left in between. CDR1 MNHNS and CDR2 SASEGT come from the germline V gene.

This clonotype was counted at least ten times. The V call is TRBV7-8, the J call TRBJ1-2, with a possible D match to TRBD1 (6 bases). The germline CDR1 and CDR2 sequences are SGHVS and FQNEAQ. The CDR3 runs to 16 residues. V was trimmed by 4 bases and J by 8 bases, leaving 23 bases between them. The CDR3 protein is CASSSGLGADITGYTF. DNA of the CDR3: TGTGCCAGCAGCTCAGGGTTGGGGGCTGATATAACGGGCTACACCTTC.

As concerns this clonotype: Just one base apart from a much larger clone, this may be a read error. The conserved closing phenylalanine or tryptophan is absent in this CDR3, likely reflecting a read error. The rearrangement links TRBV6-1 to TRBJ2-7; the match to TRBD1 covers 7 bases. CDR3 length: 14 residues. V shed 7 bases, J shed 2 bases, and the junction held 8 bases outside the gene matches. Germline V lookup: CDR1 MNHNS, CDR2 SASEGT. The CDR3 bases are TGTGCCAGCATCCAGGGGGTGTTGGCCTACGAGCAGTACATC. Translation gives CASIQGVLAYEQYI.

In this sample, this clonotype turned up many times. V usage is TRBV20-1 and J usage is TRBJ2-3; weak D call: TRBD2 (6 bases). Deletions cut 0 bases from V and 6 bases from J, with 16 bases between. The CDR3 consists of 15 residues. Germline CDR1 DFQATT, CDR2 SNEGSKA (reference sequence). This CDR3 reads CSARDNRGISDTQYF. DNA of the CDR3: TGCAGTGCTAGAGATAACCGGGGGATATCGGATACGCAGTATTTT.

This clonotype was observed at least ten times. The V and J genes are TRBV20-1 and TRBJ2-5; D uncertain. Looked up from germline, CDR1 is DFQATT and CDR2 is SNEGSKA (reference sequence). Deletions cut 6 bases from V and 4 bases from J, with 12 bases between. The CDR3 extends over 12 amino acids. CDR3 amino acids: CSAQSPGETQYF. The CDR3, as DNA: TGCAGTGCCCAATCTCCAGGAGAGACCCAGTACTTC.

The chain joins TRBV7-2 to TRBJ1-2; 8 bases map to TRBD1. The CDR3 loop spans 14 amino acids. Per germline, CDR1 SGHTA and CDR2 FQGNSA. V trimming: 4 bases; J trimming: 4 bases; junction bases outside the gene matches: 5. The CDR3 DNA reads TGTGCCAGCAGCTATGACAGGGGTCCCTATGGCTACACCTTC. Its protein is CASSYDRGPYGYTF.

This clonotype was counted ten times or more. The V gene is TRBV6-2 or TRBV6-3, the J gene TRBJ2-1; D is perhaps TRBD1 (7 bases). Between the trimmed V and J ends, which lost 5 bases and 7 bases, there was a span of 18 bases. CDR1 is MNHEY, CDR2 SVGEGT, per germline. The CDR3 totals 15 residues. CDR3 in DNA: TGTGCCAGCAGTCCGTGGCAGGGGGGAGGTAATGAGCAGTTCTTC. Translation: CASSPWQGGGNEQFF.

The table lists this clonotype with many counts. This chain joins TRBV19 and TRBJ1-2; 7 positions agree with TRBD1. The germline V gene has CDR1 LNHDA and CDR2 SQIVND (reference sequence). Trimming took 5 bases from V and 6 from J; bases not matched to a gene: 9. CDR3 size: 14 residues. The CDR3, as DNA: TGTGCCAGTAGTGAACAGGGGACCGCCAATGGCTACACCTTC. Its protein is CASSEQGTANGYTF.